This passage covers 18 T cell receptor beta chains from one sample sequenced in a study of cytomegalovirus exposure and HLA in healthy donors. Profiled with immunoSEQ multiplex PCR; TCRdb holds only in-frame clones, not every one. The profile shows approximately 160,000 clones, about 90% of them singletons. Sequenced material: PBMCs. The receptors originated from a woman under 30 in good health and CMV-seropositive.

The genes are TRBV4-3 and TRBJ2-7; D perhaps matches TRBD1 (5 bases). Germline CDR1 and CDR2: LGHNA and YSLEER. The CDR3 sequence is 15 residues long. Trimming pared 2 bases from V and 5 bases from J, leaving 16 bases between. The chain's CDR3 is CASSQSTAPSNEQYF. CDR3 coding DNA: TGCGCCAGCAGCCAATCGACAGCCCCGTCGAACGAGCAGTACTTC.

The J gene is TRBJ2-7, the V gene TRBV27; the match to TRBD1 covers 10 bases. With V trimmed by 2 bases and J by 6 bases, 4 bases remained unmatched. The length of the CDR3 is 14 residues. The germline V gene has CDR1 MNHEY and CDR2 SMNVEV (reference sequence). The CDR3 DNA reads TGTGCCAGCAGTTTAGGGACAGGGGTGAGCGAGCAGTACTTC. It yields the protein CASSLGTGVSEQYF.

This rearrangement joins TRBV14 to TRBJ2-3; 7 positions agree with TRBD2. V trimming: 3 bases; J trimming: 3 bases; junction bases outside the gene matches: 6. CDR3 size: 15 residues. The germline V gene encodes CDR1 SGHDN and CDR2 FVKESK. Written as DNA, the CDR3 is TGTGCCAGCAGCCACCCTTGGGGGGGTACAGATACGCAGTATTTT. It yields the protein CASSHPWGGTDTQYF.

V is TRBV5-5 and J is TRBJ1-2, with D hard to call. Germline CDR1 is SGHKS and CDR2 is YYEKEE (reference sequence). This CDR3 has 14 amino acids. The ends were cut back, 0 bases at V and 4 bases at J, with 10 bases in the middle. The CDR3 sequence is CASSLAWETYGYTF. The CDR3 DNA reads TGTGCCAGCAGCTTGGCGTGGGAGACCTATGGCTACACCTTC.

V gene TRBV7-3 combines with J gene TRBJ2-3; 9 bases agree with TRBD2. J was trimmed by 3 bases and V by 0 bases; bases with no gene match: 7. The CDR3 extends over 17 amino acids. Germline lookup yields CDR1 SGHTA and CDR2 FQGTGA. CDR3 residues: CASSLTSSGIMTDTQYF. CDR3 nucleotide sequence: TGTGCCAGCAGCTTAACGTCTAGCGGGATCATGACAGATACGCAGTATTTT.

The chain is built from TRBV18 and TRBJ1-4, with D uncertain. V was cut by 2 bases and J by 0 bases, with 7 bases left in between. CDR3 size: 15 residues. Germline-derived CDR1 and CDR2 are KGHSH and LQKENI. The chain's CDR3 is CASSPNPATNEKLFF. The CDR3 DNA sequence: TGTGCCAGCTCACCAAATCCAGCAACTAATGAAAAACTGTTTTTT.

The genes are TRBV11-2 and TRBJ1-1, with a tentative D call TRBD1 (5 bases). The CDR3 loop spans 15 amino acids. V lost 1 base and J lost 0, with 9 bases in between. Germline CDR1 and CDR2: SGHAT and FQNNGV. CDR3 in amino acids: CASSLVATVNTEAFF. The DNA of the CDR3 is TGTGCCAGCAGCTTAGTTGCGACAGTGAACACTGAAGCTTTCTTT.

The chain links TRBV4-1 to TRBJ2-7; 9 positions agree with TRBD1. Germline CDR1 and CDR2: MGHRA and YSYEKL. V gave up 0 bases and J gave up 5 bases; unmatched junction bases: 5. The CDR3 sequence is 15 residues long. CDR3: CASSQDNRGRHEQYF. CDR3 bases: TGCGCCAGCAGCCAAGATAACAGGGGGCGGCACGAGCAGTACTTC.

The chain couples TRBV5-1 to TRBJ2-3; 7 bases are a match to TRBD2. CDR1 SGHRS and CDR2 YFSETQ come from the germline V gene. Trimming took 0 bases from V and 4 from J; bases not matched to a gene: 8. The CDR3 runs to 16 residues. The CDR3 nucleotides read TGCGCCAGCAGCTTGGGTCGCGGGGGTTGGGCAGATACGCAGTATTTT. It is translated as CASSLGRGGWADTQYF.

The rearrangement uses TRBV2 and TRBJ1-1; no clear D gene. From germline, CDR1 is SNHLY and CDR2 FYNNEI. The CDR3 totals 14 residues. V was shortened by 1 base and J by 0 bases, with 6 bases between the two germline ends. The CDR3 sequence: CASSEGHLNTEAFF. The CDR3 DNA reads TGTGCCAGCAGTGAAGGGCACCTGAACACTGAAGCTTTCTTT.

The chain links TRBV30 to TRBJ1-5, with D hard to call. V shed 1 base and J shed 0 bases, with 10 bases lying between them. Germline V gene sequence: CDR1 GTSNPN, CDR2 SVGIG (reference sequence). CDR3 length equals 15 residues. CDR3 sequence: CAWSAGNPSNQPQHF. DNA of the CDR3: TGTGCCTGGAGTGCGGGGAACCCTAGCAATCAGCCCCAGCATTTT.

The genes are TRBV7-2 and TRBJ2-1; 8 bases are a match to TRBD2. This CDR3 is 16 amino acids long. Germline CDR1 and CDR2: SGHTA and FQGNSA. The junction had 7 bases not matched to a gene; V was cut back by 5 bases and J by 1 base. CDR3 nucleotides: TGTGCCAGCAGCCCCTTAGCGGGGCCGTCCTACAATGAGCAGTTCTTC. It yields the protein CASSPLAGPSYNEQFF. Full variable domain (remainder filled in from reference TRBV7-2 and TRBJ2-1): GAGVSQSPSNKVTEKGKDVELRCDPISGHTALYWYRQSLGQGLEFLIYFQGNSAPDKSGLPSDRFSAERTGGSVSTLTIQRTQQEDSAVYLCASSPLAGPSYNEQFFGPGTRLTVL.

The rearrangement joins TRBV28 to TRBJ1-5; the match to TRBD1 covers 11 bases. The CDR3 is 15 amino acids. Germline V gene lookup returns CDR1 MDHEN and CDR2 SYDVKM. Germline trimming cut 5 bases from V and 4 bases from J; bases unmatched to any gene: 4. CDR3 sequence: CASSARDRGNQPQHF. CDR3 DNA sequence: TGTGCCAGCAGTGCACGGGACAGGGGGAATCAGCCCCAGCATTTT.

This clone was counted once. The chain carries TRBV5-1 and TRBJ2-1, with 9 bases matching TRBD2. There are 16 residues in the CDR3. V shed 0 bases, J shed 7 bases, and the junction held 8 bases outside the gene matches. Germline V gene sequence: CDR1 SGHRS, CDR2 YFSETQ. In DNA, the CDR3 is TGCGCCAGCAGCTTGGCCCCAGCGGGAGGCTCAAATGAGCAGTTCTTC. Translating it yields CASSLAPAGGSNEQFF.

The chain is built from TRBV5-6 and TRBJ2-7, with 7 nucleotides matching TRBD1. CDR3 length: 16 residues. Germline V gene lookup returns CDR1 SGHDT and CDR2 YYEEEE. J was trimmed by 7 bases and V by 5 bases; bases with no gene match: 18. The CDR3 loop is CASRRYLTGAVREQYF. The CDR3 region has the DNA TGTGCCAGCAGACGTTACCTTACAGGGGCAGTGAGGGAGCAGTACTTC. The complete variable domain, with remaining parts taken from reference TRBV5-6 and TRBJ2-7, reads DAGVTQSPTHLIKTRGQQVTLRCSPKSGHDTVSWYQQALGQGPQFIFQYYEEEERQRGNFPDRFSGHQFPNYSSELNVNALLLGDSALYLCASRRYLTGAVREQYFGPGTRLTVT.

The V gene is TRBV20-1, the J gene TRBJ2-1; no definite D call. The CDR3 has 11 residues. Germline values: CDR1 DFQATT, CDR2 SNEGSKA (reference sequence). Trimming removed 3 bases at V and 11 bases at J, with 11 bases between. Written as DNA, the CDR3 is TGCAGTGCTAGTAAGCGAGCGCAGCAGTTCTTC. This codes for CSASKRAQQFF.

The chain has TRBV6-5 and TRBJ2-1, with 9 bases lining up with TRBD2. The CDR3 is made up of 15 amino acids. The V gene end was trimmed by 6 bases and the J gene end by 2 bases; junction bases not matched to a gene: 5. Germline assignment: CDR1 MNHEY and CDR2 SVGAGI. This CDR3 is CASRIAGEAYNEQFF. For the CDR3, the DNA is TGTGCCAGCAGGATAGCGGGAGAGGCCTACAATGAGCAGTTCTTC.

Written as DNA, the CDR3 is TGTGCCAGCAGCCCGCCTCGGACAGCTGGAAACACCATATATTTT. The encoded protein is CASSPPRTAGNTIYF. The chain uses TRBV7-9 and TRBJ1-3; possibly TRBD1 for D (6 bases). V was cut by 5 bases and J by 2 bases, with 13 bases left in between. The CDR3 is made up of 15 amino acids. Germline V gene sequence: CDR1 SEHNR, CDR2 FQNEAQ (reference sequence).